A single sample gave rise to the 21 T cell receptor beta chains below, sequenced in a study of long-term antiretroviral therapy in people with HIV. Runs used v3.0 of the immunoSEQ assay and were done at survey level. Profiled with immunoSEQ multiplex PCR; TCRdb holds only in-frame clones, not every one. The table shows around 8,600 clones, with nearly 80% occurring only once. Specimen: unsorted PBMCs, collected 0.6 years before starting antiretroviral therapy. The receptors shown here come from a man in his forties or fifties with HIV.

V and J are TRBV5-5 and TRBJ2-2; D is perhaps TRBD1 (6 bases). The CDR3 loop spans 15 amino acids. Germline values: CDR1 SGHKS, CDR2 YYEKEE (reference sequence). Trimming shortened V by 1 base and J by 1 base, and 8 bases separated the two germline ends. The CDR3 nucleotides are TGTGCCAGCAGCTTGACAGGGCTGAACACCGGGGAGCTGTTTTTT. It is translated as CASSLTGLNTGELFF.

This clone has just a few counts. J is TRBJ2-7 and V is TRBV7-7; D remains unclear. The CDR3 spans 13 residues. CDR1 and CDR2 from the germline V gene are SSHAT and FNYEAQ (reference sequence). V lost 0 bases and J 1 base, leaving 4 bases between the germline ends. CDR3 residues: CASSLAESYEQYF. CDR3 DNA sequence: TGTGCCAGCAGCTTAGCGGAGTCCTACGAGCAGTACTTC.

This clone was picked up one time. The chain is built from TRBV18 and TRBJ2-1; D gene uncertain. V was clipped by 1 base and J by 7 bases, with 11 bases between them. CDR3 length: 14 amino acids. Germline loops: CDR1 KGHSH, CDR2 LQKENI. This chain's CDR3 is CASSPQGIVNEQFF. The DNA of the CDR3 is TGTGCCAGCTCACCACAGGGCATAGTAAATGAGCAGTTCTTC. The full variable domain, completed using reference TRBV18 and TRBJ2-1, is NAGVMQNPRHLVRRRGQEARLRCSPMKGHSHVYWYRQLPEEGLKFMVYLQKENIIDESGMPKERFSAEFPKEGPSILRIQQVVRGDSAAYFCASSPQGIVNEQFFGPGTRLTVL.

The V gene is TRBV2, the J gene TRBJ2-7; D is ambiguous. The CDR3 contains 14 residues. Per the germline V gene, CDR1 is SNHLY and CDR2 is FYNNEI. The V and J ends lost 3 bases and 3 bases respectively, with 12 bases between them. CDR3 nucleotide sequence: TGTGCCAGCAGTGACCAGGACCACCGCTACGAGCAGTACTTC. Protein product: CASSDQDHRYEQYF.

This rearrangement joins TRBV18 to TRBJ1-4, with D perhaps TRBD1 (6 bases). With 4 bases removed from V and 0 bases from J, the gap between germline ends came to 12 bases. From germline, CDR1 is KGHSH and CDR2 LQKENI. This CDR3 region has 16 residues. This CDR3 is CASSHSNRATNEKLFF. CDR3 in DNA: TGTGCCAGCTCACACTCGAACAGGGCAACTAATGAAAAACTGTTTTTT.

This chain joins TRBV6-1 and TRBJ2-3, with D possibly being TRBD2 (7 bases). Germline lookup yields CDR1 MNHNS and CDR2 SASEGT. V lost 4 bases and J 0 bases, leaving 11 bases between the germline ends. This CDR3 region has 15 residues. The CDR3 coding sequence is TGTGCCAGCAGTGTGGGGGGGCTGAGCACAGATACGCAGTATTTT. Translating it yields CASSVGGLSTDTQYF.

This sequence joins TRBV7-9 and TRBJ2-1; maybe TRBD2 (5 bases). Germline V gives CDR1 SEHNR, CDR2 FQNEAQ (reference sequence). Trimming removed 5 bases from V and 7 bases from J, with 12 bases in between. The CDR3 has 13 residues. The CDR3 DNA is TGTGCCAGCAGCCCTAATGGAGGAAATGAGCAGTTCTTC. This translates into CASSPNGGNEQFF.

This chain connects TRBV15 to TRBJ1-6, with TRBD1 matching over 7 bases. CDR3 size: 15 residues. V lost 2 bases, J lost 9 bases, and 7 bases stayed unmatched. Germline CDR1 is LNHNV and CDR2 is YYDKDF (reference sequence). The CDR3 bases are TGTGCCACCAGCAGATCCACAGGGGTAGCTTCACCCCTCCACTTT. Its translation: CATSRSTGVASPLHF.

The chain joins TRBV20-1 to TRBJ2-7; 9 bases are shared with TRBD2. Looked up from germline, CDR1 is DFQATT and CDR2 is SNEGSKA (reference sequence). Trimming at V came to 5 bases and at J to 6 bases, leaving 2 bases not matched to a gene. The CDR3 sequence is 11 residues long. The CDR3 sequence: CSAPTSGEQYF. As DNA, the CDR3 is TGCAGTGCTCCGACTAGCGGCGAGCAGTACTTC.

This clone was seen a few times. The V gene is TRBV7-2, the J gene TRBJ2-7; D is unclear. The V gene's germline CDR1 is SGHTA and CDR2 FQGNSA. The CDR3 spans 14 residues. V lost 5 bases to trimming and J lost 2 bases, with 13 bases between them. CDR3 sequence reads: CASSIQTETYEQYF. The CDR3 DNA follows: TGTGCCAGCAGCATCCAGACGGAAACCTACGAGCAGTACTTC.

This clone showed up just once. The gene calls are TRBV18 and TRBJ2-1; 11 bases are a match to TRBD2. This CDR3 is built from 14 residues. Germline V gives CDR1 KGHSH, CDR2 LQKENI. V lost 6 bases, J lost 6 bases, and 4 bases stayed unmatched. This CDR3 is CASSPGTSGNEQFF. CDR3 in DNA: TGTGCCAGCTCCCCCGGGACTAGCGGCAATGAGCAGTTCTTC.

For the CDR3, the DNA is TGCGCCAGCAGCCAAGGGACCAGTTTTAACTATGGCTACACCTTC. It translates to CASSQGTSFNYGYTF. The chain recombines TRBV4-1 with TRBJ1-2; unclear D gene. The CDR3 spans 15 residues. Germline V gene lookup returns CDR1 MGHRA and CDR2 YSYEKL. Trimming removed 1 base at V and 1 base at J, with 10 bases between.

The gene calls are TRBV18 and TRBJ1-2; no clear D gene. In germline, CDR1 is KGHSH, CDR2 LQKENI. The CDR3 has 14 amino acids. V lost 2 bases and J lost 4, with 11 bases in between. The CDR3 sequence: CASSPREAPYGYTF. In DNA form, the CDR3 reads TGTGCCAGCTCACCAAGAGAAGCTCCCTATGGCTACACCTTC.

The chain joins TRBV5-6 to TRBJ2-4; 9 bases are shared with TRBD1. Germline V CDR1 and CDR2: SGHDT, YYEEEE. The CDR3 totals 14 residues. The ends lost 4 bases at V and 9 bases at J; junction bases unmatched: 8. The CDR3 sequence is CASSRWTGDSIQYF. The CDR3 DNA reads as TGTGCCAGCAGCCGATGGACAGGGGACAGCATTCAGTACTTC. Complete variable domain (other parts from reference TRBV5-6 and TRBJ2-4): DAGVTQSPTHLIKTRGQQVTLRCSPKSGHDTVSWYQQALGQGPQFIFQYYEEEERQRGNFPDRFSGHQFPNYSSELNVNALLLGDSALYLCASSRWTGDSIQYFGAGTRLSVL.

The chain uses TRBV30 and TRBJ2-5; D might be TRBD2 (5 bases). Trimming removed 5 bases at V and 4 bases at J, with 14 bases between. This CDR3 comprises 13 residues. CDR1 is GTSNPN, CDR2 SVGIG, per germline (reference sequence). The CDR3 protein is CAWGMRVGETQYF. CDR3 nucleotide sequence: TGTGCCTGGGGAATGAGGGTGGGAGAGACCCAGTACTTC.

The chain couples TRBV29-1 to TRBJ1-3; D gene uncertain. CDR3 length: 12 residues. Trimming removed 7 bases at V and 0 bases at J, with 7 bases between. CDR1 and CDR2 (germline): SQVTM, ANQGSEA. CDR3 amino acids: CSGGDSGNTIYF. In nucleotides, the CDR3 is TGCAGCGGAGGAGACTCTGGAAACACCATATATTTT.

Comments on this clone: At one end the junction does not follow the germline gene, possibly because of a read error. The rearrangement joins TRBV11-3 to TRBJ2-7; D remains ambiguous. This CDR3 contains 13 residues. CDR1 and CDR2 (germline): SGHNT, YENEEA. The CDR3 here is CASSLEDLYEQYF. The CDR3 DNA reads TGTGCCAGCAGCCTAGAGGATCTCTACGAGCAGTACTTC.

V is TRBV10-3 and J is TRBJ2-7, with D possibly being TRBD1 or TRBD2 (5 bases each). The CDR3 loop spans 13 amino acids. V lost 10 bases and J 4 bases, leaving 17 bases between the germline ends. Germline CDR1 ENHRY, CDR2 SYGVKD. DNA for the CDR3: TGTGCCACCGTGGCCCCAGGGAGATACGAGCAGTACTTC. Its protein is CATVAPGRYEQYF.

This clone was counted a single time. The chain joins TRBV6-5 to TRBJ2-2; either TRBD1 or TRBD2 may supply D (7 bases each). V was cut by 6 bases and J by 4 bases, with 15 bases left in between. Germline V gene sequence: CDR1 MNHEY, CDR2 SVGAGI. The CDR3 has 15 amino acids. The CDR3 here is CASSPGGGRTGELFF. The CDR3, as DNA: TGTGCCAGCAGCCCAGGGGGGGGACGCACCGGGGAGCTGTTTTTT.

The CDR3 protein is CAWRGGFAEAFF. The CDR3 DNA sequence: TGTGCCTGGAGGGGGGGTTTCGCTGAAGCTTTCTTT. The rearrangement joins TRBV30 to TRBJ1-1, with D perhaps TRBD1 (5 bases). Deletions cut 3 bases from V and 6 bases from J, with 11 bases between. The germline CDR1 and CDR2 sequences are GTSNPN and SVGIG (reference sequence). The CDR3 length is 12 residues.

This chain links TRBV7-9 with TRBJ2-3; 10 positions match TRBD2. Per germline, CDR1 SEHNR and CDR2 FQNEAQ (reference sequence). V lost 5 bases and J lost 0; bases outside the gene matches: 8. This CDR3 is 17 amino acids long. The CDR3 DNA reads as TGTGCCAGCAGCCCTAGCGGGGGCAGGGGGAGCACAGATACGCAGTATTTT. The encoded protein is CASSPSGGRGSTDTQYF.